This is a list of T cell receptor beta chains from one sample in a study of CD8+ T cells in alopecia areata. Here immunoSEQ multiplex PCR was the method, and the copy in TCRdb shows in-frame clones only, minus some. The data hold about 270,000 clones, with roughly 60% observed a single time. The sample here was CD4+ T cells sorted from blood, taken around week 54, from a patient treated with tofacitinib. The receptors were gathered from a human donor with alopecia areata. Both conserved end residues are part of each CDR3. D genes are given only for firm matches. Clone size is shown for a subset of rows, as once, few, many or a class of expanded clone.

v_gene: TRBV18
abundance: .
d_gene: TRBD1
j_gene: TRBJ2-2
len: 16
CDR3nt: TGTGCCAGCTCACCGGGACAGGGGGCGAGGACCGGGGAGCTGTTTTTT
CDR3aa: CASSPGQGARTGELFF

v_gene: TRBV29-1
abundance: few
d_gene: .
j_gene: TRBJ1-2
len: 12
CDR3nt: TGCAGCGTTGCGGGAGGAGACTATGGCTACACCTTC
CDR3aa: CSVAGGDYGYTF

v_gene: TRBV13
abundance: .
d_gene: .
j_gene: TRBJ1-2
len: 15
CDR3nt: TGTGCCAGCAGCAATTCGTGGGGCAGGGATCATGGCTACACCTTC
CDR3aa: CASSNSWGRDHGYTF

v_gene: TRBV30
abundance: .
d_gene: .
j_gene: TRBJ2-2
len: 13
CDR3nt: TGTGCCTGGAGTCCCGCGAACACCGGGGAGCTGTTTTTT
CDR3aa: CAWSPANTGELFF

v_gene: TRBV7-2
abundance: few
d_gene: .
j_gene: TRBJ1-5
len: 14
CDR3nt: TGTGCCAGCAGCATAGACGGGCCAAATCAGCCCCAGCATTTT
CDR3aa: CASSIDGPNQPQHF

v_gene: TRBV12-5
abundance: few
d_gene: .
j_gene: TRBJ2-3
len: 13
CDR3nt: TGTGCTAGTGGTCCCCACTTGACCGATACGCAGTATTTT
CDR3aa: CASGPHLTDTQYF

v_gene: TRBV2
abundance: .
d_gene: .
j_gene: TRBJ2-1
len: 15
CDR3nt: TGTGCCAGCTTGAGTCAAGGGGGAGCTGACAATGAGCAGTTCTTC
CDR3aa: CASLSQGGADNEQFF

v_gene: TRBV30
abundance: .
d_gene: .
j_gene: TRBJ1-6
len: 14
CDR3nt: TGTGCCTGGAGTGGTGCGGTGGGTCGTTCACCCCTCCACTTT
CDR3aa: CAWSGAVGRSPLHF

v_gene: TRBV6-6
abundance: .
d_gene: TRBD2
j_gene: TRBJ2-5
len: 13
CDR3nt: TGTGCCAGCTGTATAGCGGGGCAAGAGACCCAGTACTTC
CDR3aa: CASCIAGQETQYF

v_gene: TRBV7-8
abundance: .
d_gene: .
j_gene: TRBJ2-1
len: 17
CDR3nt: TGTGCCAGCAGCTTAATACTGCTCCCGAGCTCCTACAATGAGCAGTTCTTC
CDR3aa: CASSLILLPSSYNEQFF

v_gene: TRBV9
abundance: .
d_gene: .
j_gene: TRBJ2-2
len: 15
CDR3nt: TGTGCCAGCAGCGTAGCTCTTAGGGAAACCGGGGAGCTGTTTTTT
CDR3aa: CASSVALRETGELFF

v_gene: TRBV18
abundance: few
d_gene: .
j_gene: TRBJ2-3
len: 13
CDR3nt: TGTGCCAGCTCACGGGACCGCACAGATACGCAGTATTTT
CDR3aa: CASSRDRTDTQYF

v_gene: TRBV7-9
abundance: few
d_gene: .
j_gene: TRBJ1-1
len: 12
CDR3nt: TGTGCCAGCAGCACGCGAGGCAGTGAAGCTTTCTTT
CDR3aa: CASSTRGSEAFF

v_gene: TRBV5-1
abundance: .
d_gene: .
j_gene: TRBJ2-7
len: 13
CDR3nt: TGCGCCAGCAGCTCGGACCTCTCGGGGGAGCAGTACTTC
CDR3aa: CASSSDLSGEQYF

v_gene: TRBV25-1
abundance: .
d_gene: .
j_gene: TRBJ2-5
len: 15
CDR3nt: TGTGCCAGCAGTGACCCGAGGGGAGTACAAGAGACCCAGTACTTC
CDR3aa: CASSDPRGVQETQYF

v_gene: TRBV25-1
abundance: once
d_gene: .
j_gene: TRBJ2-2
len: 12
CDR3nt: TGTGCCAGCAGTGAAAATACCGGGGAGCTGTTTTTT
CDR3aa: CASSENTGELFF

v_gene: TRBV18
abundance: .
d_gene: .
j_gene: TRBJ1-1
len: 14
CDR3nt: TGTGCCAGCTCACCACCAGCCCCGAACACTGAAGCTTTCTTT
CDR3aa: CASSPPAPNTEAFF

v_gene: TRBV6-4
abundance: .
d_gene: .
j_gene: TRBJ1-1
len: 16
CDR3nt: TGTGCCAGCAGTGACAAAGCTGCGGGGTCGCACACTGAAGCTTTCTTT
CDR3aa: CASSDKAAGSHTEAFF

v_gene: TRBV5-1
abundance: .
d_gene: .
j_gene: TRBJ2-3
len: 12
CDR3nt: TGCGCCAGCAGCCCCAACACAGATACGCAGTATTTT
CDR3aa: CASSPNTDTQYF

v_gene: TRBV30
abundance: .
d_gene: TRBD1
j_gene: TRBJ2-1
len: 11
CDR3nt: TGTGCCTGGGGGACAGGGAATGAGCAGTTCTTC
CDR3aa: CAWGTGNEQFF

v_gene: TRBV9
abundance: .
d_gene: TRBD2
j_gene: TRBJ2-6
len: 15
CDR3nt: TGTGCCAGCAGCGCGGGGGGACCCGGGGCCAACGTCCTGACTTTC
CDR3aa: CASSAGGPGANVLTF

v_gene: TRBV29-1
abundance: .
d_gene: .
j_gene: TRBJ2-5
len: 15
CDR3nt: TGCAGCGTTACCGGGGCCTCATGGGCCCAAGAGACCCAGTACTTC
CDR3aa: CSVTGASWAQETQYF